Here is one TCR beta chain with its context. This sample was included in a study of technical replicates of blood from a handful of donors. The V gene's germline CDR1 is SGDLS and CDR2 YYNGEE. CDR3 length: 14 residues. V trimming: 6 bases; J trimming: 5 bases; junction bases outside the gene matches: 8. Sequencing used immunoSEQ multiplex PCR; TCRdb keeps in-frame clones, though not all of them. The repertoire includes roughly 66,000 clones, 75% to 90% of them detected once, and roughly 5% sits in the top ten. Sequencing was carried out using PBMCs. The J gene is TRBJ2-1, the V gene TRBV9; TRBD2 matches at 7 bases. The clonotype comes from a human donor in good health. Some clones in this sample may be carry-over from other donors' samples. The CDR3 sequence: CASTPSGVNNEQFF. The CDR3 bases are TGTGCCAGCACCCCGAGCGGGGTCAACAATGAGCAGTTCTTC.